This T cell receptor beta chain was retrieved from a study of vaccination effects on CD4 cells after COVID-19. A 10-day culture period preceded the isolation of CD4+ T cells. Neither prior SARS-CoV-2 infection nor positive nucleocapsid antibodies were present in the vaccine recipients. It was on days 3 and 7 that half the medium was replaced with IL-2 medium. Regarding this clone: Its antigen is not identified.

Data came from immunoSEQ multiplex PCR; TCRdb stores just in-frame clones and leaves some out. This table holds more than 50,000 clones, 60% to 85% found once. This CDR3 contains 13 residues. V dropped 0 bases and J dropped 3 bases, with 7 bases sitting between them. CDR1 is SGHKS and CDR2 is YYEKEE in the germline V gene (reference sequence). Regarding the study as a whole: Just 1 of 255 vaccine-induced clones in healthy recipients was cross-reactive.

The sample was CD4+ T cells from PBMCs cultured without peptide, taken before COVID-19 vaccination. This clonotype was sampled from a human donor who received a COVID-19 vaccine. This sequence joins TRBV5-5 and TRBJ2-7; unclear D gene. CDR3 residues: CASSLVARYEQYV. CDR3 DNA: TGTGCCAGCAGCTTGGTGGCACGCTACGAGCAGTACGTC.